This entry is about one TCR beta chain. The antigen remains undetermined. Clones were sequenced by immunoSEQ multiplex PCR, and TCRdb holds only the in-frame ones, with some missing. The table shows roughly 63,000 clones, with approximately 57% occurring only once. These data are taken from a study of cytotoxic CD8 clonotypes in ibrutinib-treated CLL. Study overall: After median around 5.5 years, approximately 14 stayed in remission, about 12 progressed; responses around 25 partial, 2 complete. Study observations and caveats: An increase in clonality occurred at ibrutinib response, followed by a return toward baseline at progression. Public clonotypes proved infrequent, and on treatment they shrank or remained steady.

Trimming removed 2 bases from V and 8 bases from J, with 16 bases in between. From germline, CDR1 is MNHEY and CDR2 SVGAGI. The CDR3 has 14 amino acids. Genomic DNA in an amount of about 2 micrograms was extracted from cryopreserved PBMCs and used for the preparation of TCR beta libraries. The chain employs TRBV6-5 and TRBJ2-7; TRBD2 might be the D (6 bases). The specimen was PBMCs, collected after 12 months of ibrutinib treatment. This receptor was obtained from a human donor with chronic lymphocytic leukemia. The CDR3 region has the DNA TGTGCCAGCAGTTACGGAGCGGGCTCCCTCCAGCAGTACTTC. Translating gives CASSYGAGSLQQYF.